This TCR beta chain is drawn from a study of T cell responses to AZD1222 COVID-19 vaccine. Study conclusions and caveats: Reportedly, nearly half the spike-specific TCRs target unmutated variant regions. Sampling captured repertoires only after the peak T cell response.

The method was immunoSEQ multiplex PCR; TCRdb's version includes in-frame clones alone and lacks a portion of them. Among 130,000 to 150,000 clones listed, about 87% were seen once. The CDR3 covers 15 residues. CDR1 is ENHRY and CDR2 is SYGVKD in the germline V gene. Trimming cost V 5 bases and J 6 bases, with 17 bases left between them. Of note for this clone: Antigen unknown.

The chain couples TRBV10-3 to TRBJ1-5; weak D call: TRBD1 (6 bases). The source of this sequence is an adult in good health. The sequences come from peripheral blood, collected on day 0 of AZD1222 vaccination. The DNA for the CDR3 is TGTGCCATCAGTACTCAGGGGAGGGGAGGTCAGCCCCAGCATTTT. Translating it yields CAISTQGRGGQPQHF.